This T cell receptor beta chain was identified during a study of shared clonotypes between healthy human individuals. The naive CD8 fraction comprised CD45RO-negative cells positively selected for CCR7 and excluded terminally differentiated effector memory CD45RA+ cells. CDR3 length: 16 residues. CDR1 and CDR2 (germline): LGHNA, YNFKEQ. Trimming cost V 0 bases and J 7 bases; bases outside gene matches: 4. Clones were sequenced by immunoSEQ multiplex PCR, and TCRdb holds only the in-frame ones, with some missing. The sample yields roughly 590,000 clones, around 95% seen once. Sequencing was done on a sample of naive CD8+ T cells sorted from blood. The chain joins TRBV4-2 to TRBJ2-7, with 15 nucleotides matching TRBD2. The origin of this receptor is a woman aged 25 to 39 in good health. CDR3 DNA: TGTGCCAGCAGCCAAGATGGGGGACTAGCGGGAGGTGAGCAGTACTTC. Protein: CASSQDGGLAGGEQYF.